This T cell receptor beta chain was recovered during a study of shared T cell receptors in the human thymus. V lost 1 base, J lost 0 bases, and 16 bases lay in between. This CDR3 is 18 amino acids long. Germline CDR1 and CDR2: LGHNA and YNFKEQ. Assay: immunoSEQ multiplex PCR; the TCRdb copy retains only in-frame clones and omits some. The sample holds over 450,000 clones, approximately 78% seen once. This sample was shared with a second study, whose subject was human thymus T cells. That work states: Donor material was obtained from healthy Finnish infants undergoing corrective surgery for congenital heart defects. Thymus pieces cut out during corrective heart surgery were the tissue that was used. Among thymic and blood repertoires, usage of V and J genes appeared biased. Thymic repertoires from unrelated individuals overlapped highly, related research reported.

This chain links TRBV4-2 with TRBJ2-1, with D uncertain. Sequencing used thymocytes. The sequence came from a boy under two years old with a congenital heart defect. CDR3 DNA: TGTGCCAGCAGCCAAGGCGGCACTACGAAGAGCTCCTACAATGAGCAGTTCTTC. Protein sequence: CASSQGGTTKSSYNEQFF.